This entry is about one T cell receptor beta chain. This CDR3 has 15 residues. The ends lost 4 bases at V and 2 bases at J; junction bases unmatched: 5. Germline CDR1 LGHDT, CDR2 YNNKEL (reference sequence). How the authors handled the data: Nucleated cell number was recorded as an estimate derived from reference gene primer amplification. Assay used: immunoSEQ multiplex PCR; TCRdb lists only in-frame clones, some missing. Clone size and the V and J calls come from that table; the DNA yielded D and trimming. The sample gives under 150,000 clones, about 90% of which show up once; over 9.5% is in the top ten. The data originate from a study of blood T cell repertoires in COVID-19. Overall study context: Whether acute or convalescent, the COVID-19 samples came from the United States, Italy and Spain.

The specimen sequenced was peripheral blood. This TCR was recovered from a man aged 50 or older with active or convalescent COVID-19. The gene calls are TRBV3-1 (or the pseudogene TRBV3-2) and TRBJ2-5; 9 bases fit TRBD2. CDR3 in amino acids: CASSPRLAAQETQYF. The CDR3 coding sequence is TGTGCCAGCAGCCCCCGACTAGCGGCGCAAGAGACCCAGTACTTC.